The 22 T cell receptor beta chains reported below all come from one sample, sequenced in a study of CD8 T cells in ankylosing spondylitis. TCRdb redid the calling of the 5' RACE reads with MiXCR, one entry per CDR3 protein. Found here are about 400,000 distinct CDR3 sequences, 20% to 25% of them singletons; the top ten hold approximately 15%. Study-wide results and limits: Among TCR beta sequences, a motif of several highly homologous variants appeared characteristic of ankylosing spondylitis blood.

These TCRs are of unknown antigen specificity. Sequencing used blood, either unsorted or a sorted T cell fraction (not recorded which). The receptors were gathered from a male donor with ankylosing spondylitis.

This clonotype was counted only a few times. J is TRBJ2-3 and V is TRBV6-2 or TRBV6-3, with D possibly TRBD2 on 6 matching bases. V lost 7 bases to trimming and J lost 5 bases, with 16 bases between them. The CDR3 contains 14 residues. CDR1 and CDR2 from the germline V gene are MNHEY and SVGEGT. The CDR3 reads CASTPGAGRDTQYF. CDR3 nucleotide sequence: TGTGCCAGCACCCCAGGAGCGGGCCGAGATACGCAGTATTTT.

The sample holds a few counts of this clonotype. The rearrangement uses TRBV5-1 and TRBJ2-1, with D possibly matching TRBD1 (6 bases). V was trimmed by 0 bases and J by 1 base, leaving 14 bases between them. The CDR3 runs to 17 residues. CDR1 is SGHRS, CDR2 YFSETQ, per germline. CDR3 bases: TGCGCCAGCAGCTTGGATCCTGGGGGCTTTTCCTACAATGAGCAGTTCTTC. Its translation is CASSLDPGGFSYNEQFF. Complete variable domain (other parts from reference TRBV5-1 and TRBJ2-1): KAGVTQTPRYLIKTRGQQVTLSCSPISGHRSVSWYQQTPGQGLQFLFEYFSETQRNKGNFPGRFSGRQFSNSRSEMNVSTLELGDSALYLCASSLDPGGFSYNEQFFGPGTRLTVL.

This clonotype was observed a handful of times. The gene calls are TRBV20-1 and TRBJ2-1; D could derive from TRBD1 or TRBD2 (5 bases each). The CDR3 runs to 15 residues. The V gene's germline CDR1 is DFQATT and CDR2 SNEGSKA (reference sequence). With 1 base removed from V and 2 bases from J, the gap between germline ends came to 12 bases. DNA of the CDR3: TGCAGTGCTAGAGTCCAGCGGACAACCTACAATGAGCAGTTCTTC. Its protein is CSARVQRTTYNEQFF.

This sequence joins TRBV5-1 and TRBJ2-4; D may be TRBD2 (5 bases). The germline CDR1 and CDR2 sequences are SGHRS and YFSETQ. There are 13 residues in the CDR3. V was pared by 0 bases and J by 8 bases, with 9 bases between. CDR3 sequence reads: CASSLVGVDIQYF. In nucleotides, the CDR3 is TGCGCCAGCAGCTTGGTCGGGGTGGACATTCAGTACTTC.

The CDR3 coding sequence is TGTGCCAGCAGCTTTTTATCCCGGGCCCCCCTCCACTTT. This gives the protein CASSFLSRAPLHF. The chain is built from TRBV11-2 and TRBJ1-6; D remains ambiguous. Trimming cost V 3 bases and J 13 bases, with 13 bases left between them. Germline CDR1 SGHAT, CDR2 FQNNGV. This CDR3 is 13 amino acids long.

V is TRBV6-2 or TRBV6-3 and J is TRBJ1-4; 9 nucleotides match TRBD1. The ends lost 8 bases at V and 10 bases at J; junction bases unmatched: 11. The CDR3 length is 14 residues. Germline V gives CDR1 MNHEY, CDR2 SVGEGT. The CDR3 loop is CASSGTGNPGKLFF. CDR3 nucleotide sequence: TGTGCCAGCTCCGGGACAGGGAACCCCGGAAAACTGTTTTTT.

This chain joins TRBV28 and TRBJ2-3; a weak D match, TRBD2 (5 bases). V was clipped by 2 bases and J by 0 bases, with 12 bases between them. CDR1 is MDHEN and CDR2 is SYDVKM in the germline V gene. This CDR3 is 16 amino acids long. Here the CDR3 reads CASSLRTSASTDTQYF. The CDR3 DNA follows: TGTGCCAGCAGTTTACGGACTTCGGCTAGCACAGATACGCAGTATTTT.

V and J are TRBV20-1 and TRBJ2-1; D might be TRBD2 (6 bases). Per germline, CDR1 DFQATT and CDR2 SNEGSKA (reference sequence). The CDR3 is 14 residues long. V was clipped by 0 bases and J by 8 bases, with 14 bases between them. Here the CDR3 reads CSARDSGMGDEQFF. The CDR3 region has the DNA TGCAGTGCTAGAGATAGCGGAATGGGCGATGAGCAGTTCTTC.

This clonotype was recorded a few times. The chain is built from TRBV20-1 and TRBJ2-5; 9 bases line up with TRBD2. The CDR3 loop spans 15 amino acids. Germline trimming cut 6 bases from V and 4 bases from J; bases unmatched to any gene: 12. CDR1 and CDR2 from the germline V gene are DFQATT and SNEGSKA (reference sequence). Written as DNA, the CDR3 is TGCAGTGCAACAGCTCTTAGCGGGAGAGGAGAGACCCAGTACTTC. Its protein is CSATALSGRGETQYF.

In its sample, this clonotype was seen a few times. V usage is TRBV6-2 or TRBV6-3 and J usage is TRBJ2-2; D is unresolved. The CDR3 is 16 amino acids. The germline CDR1 and CDR2 sequences are MNHEY and SVGEGT. Trimming removed 2 bases at V and 2 bases at J, with 12 bases between. CDR3 sequence reads: CASSYLRRTNTGELFF. The CDR3 nucleotides read TGTGCCAGCAGTTACCTAAGACGCACTAACACCGGGGAGCTGTTTTTT.

The chain recombines TRBV9 with TRBJ2-2; no firm D call. V lost 0 bases and J lost 8, with 8 bases in between. This CDR3 comprises 13 residues. Looked up from germline, CDR1 is SGDLS and CDR2 is YYNGEE. CDR3 residues: CASSVVELGELFF. CDR3 nucleotides: TGTGCCAGCAGCGTAGTGGAACTGGGGGAGCTGTTTTTT.

The V gene is TRBV3-1, the J gene TRBJ2-1, with D possibly matching TRBD2 (6 bases). Germline CDR1 and CDR2: LGHDT and YNNKEL (reference sequence). The CDR3 is 13 residues long. V was clipped by 5 bases and J by 9 bases, with 14 bases between them. The DNA for the CDR3 is TGTGCCAGCAGCGGCGGGACCCTTCGTGAGCAGTTCTTC. This translates into CASSGGTLREQFF.

The J gene is TRBJ2-2, the V gene TRBV12-3 or TRBV12-4, with 12 bases identical to TRBD2. The CDR3 runs 15 residues. Here the CDR3 reads CASGLAGGPDGELFF. For the CDR3, the DNA is TGTGCGTCGGGGCTAGCGGGAGGGCCTGACGGGGAGCTGTTTTTT.

The genes are TRBV29-1 and TRBJ2-3; no definite D call. The CDR3 contains 13 residues. V was clipped by 7 bases and J by 2 bases, with 13 bases between them. Germline loops: CDR1 SQVTM, CDR2 ANQGSEA. CDR3 residues: CSAEVGNTDTQYF. DNA for the CDR3: TGCAGCGCCGAGGTAGGAAACACAGATACGCAGTATTTT.

This clonotype came up a few times. The chain links TRBV3-1 to TRBJ2-7; D call uncertain. This CDR3 has 14 amino acids. With 3 bases removed from V and 3 bases from J, the gap between germline ends came to 12 bases. Germline CDR1 and CDR2: LGHDT and YNNKEL (reference sequence). CDR3 nucleotides: TGTGCCAGCAGCCAGACGGAAGAATTCTACGAGCAGTACTTC. Translated: CASSQTEEFYEQYF.

This clonotype was seen a handful of times. The J gene is TRBJ2-1, the V gene TRBV5-1; the match to TRBD2 covers 10 bases. The CDR3 runs 18 residues. V was clipped by 2 bases and J by 0 bases; unmatched bases: 8. Germline values: CDR1 SGHRS, CDR2 YFSETQ. This chain's CDR3 is CASSLSLAGGSSYNEQFF. The CDR3 region has the DNA TGCGCCAGCAGCTTATCCTTAGCGGGAGGAAGCTCCTACAATGAGCAGTTCTTC.

The chain joins TRBV5-1 to TRBJ1-3, with a tentative D call TRBD1 (6 bases). This CDR3 has 16 residues. Germline CDR1 and CDR2: SGHRS and YFSETQ. V lost 2 bases and J lost 0, with 12 bases in between. CDR3 residues: CASSLEQGRSGNTIYF. In DNA, the CDR3 is TGCGCCAGCAGCTTAGAACAGGGACGCTCTGGAAACACCATATATTTT. Full variable domain (rest looked up from reference TRBV5-1 and TRBJ1-3): KAGVTQTPRYLIKTRGQQVTLSCSPISGHRSVSWYQQTPGQGLQFLFEYFSETQRNKGNFPGRFSGRQFSNSRSEMNVSTLELGDSALYLCASSLEQGRSGNTIYFGEGSWLTVV.

This clonotype was found a few times. The V call is TRBV7-3, the J call TRBJ2-1; 13 nucleotides align to TRBD2. The CDR3 has 16 amino acids. Germline values: CDR1 SGHTA, CDR2 FQGTGA. The V and J ends lost 5 bases and 4 bases, in that order; junction bases with no gene match: 5. The CDR3 nucleotides are TGTGCCAGCAGCCTCCAGACTAGCGGGAGGTACAATGAGCAGTTCTTC. It yields the protein CASSLQTSGRYNEQFF.

This rearrangement joins TRBV3-1 to TRBJ2-7; weak D call: TRBD1 (6 bases). This CDR3 comprises 16 residues. Germline V CDR1 and CDR2: LGHDT, YNNKEL (reference sequence). The V end lost 2 bases, the J end lost 3 bases, and 17 bases lay between the germline ends. The CDR3 region is CASSQRPPRDNYEQYF. In nucleotides, the CDR3 is TGTGCCAGCAGCCAACGCCCGCCACGGGACAACTACGAGCAGTACTTC.

This clonotype occurred a few times. The rearrangement uses TRBV29-1 and TRBJ2-7; 9 bases fit TRBD2. CDR1 is SQVTM and CDR2 is ANQGSEA in the germline V gene. Trimming took 6 bases from V and 3 from J; bases not matched to a gene: 6. The CDR3 is made up of 13 amino acids. CDR3 sequence (DNA): TGCAGCGTCTTTAGCGGGAGAGGCTACGAGCAGTACTTC. It encodes CSVFSGRGYEQYF.

This clonotype was detected a few times. The rearrangement uses TRBV29-1 and TRBJ2-1; no firm D call. V lost 6 bases and J 4 bases, leaving 22 bases between the germline ends. From germline, CDR1 is SQVTM and CDR2 ANQGSEA. The CDR3 consists of 16 residues. CDR3 DNA sequence: TGCAGCGTCTCTAAGCGCCACGACGGCCAGTACAATGAGCAGTTCTTC. Translated: CSVSKRHDGQYNEQFF.

The chain couples TRBV20-1 to TRBJ2-3; TRBD2 might be the D (6 bases). Germline CDR1 is DFQATT and CDR2 is SNEGSKA (reference sequence). This CDR3 is 13 amino acids long. Trimming took 2 bases from V and 6 from J, leaving 12 bases between them. The CDR3 nucleotides read TGCAGTGCTAGATTTTCGGGGGAGGATACGCAGTATTTT. It encodes CSARFSGEDTQYF.